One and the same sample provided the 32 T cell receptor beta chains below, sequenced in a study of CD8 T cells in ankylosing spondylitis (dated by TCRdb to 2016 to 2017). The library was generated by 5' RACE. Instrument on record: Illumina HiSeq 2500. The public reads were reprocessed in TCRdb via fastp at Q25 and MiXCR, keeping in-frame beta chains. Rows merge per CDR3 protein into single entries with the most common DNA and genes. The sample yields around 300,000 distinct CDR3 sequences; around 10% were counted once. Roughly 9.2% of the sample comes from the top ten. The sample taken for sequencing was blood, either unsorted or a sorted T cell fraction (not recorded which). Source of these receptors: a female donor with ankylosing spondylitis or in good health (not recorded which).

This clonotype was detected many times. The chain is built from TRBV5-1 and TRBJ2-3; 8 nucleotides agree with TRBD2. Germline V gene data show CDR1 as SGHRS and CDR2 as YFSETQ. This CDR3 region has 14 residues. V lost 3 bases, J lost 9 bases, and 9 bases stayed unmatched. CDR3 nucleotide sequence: TGCGCCAGCAGCTGGGGGACTAGGCTGGAGACGCAGTATTTT. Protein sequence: CASSWGTRLETQYF.

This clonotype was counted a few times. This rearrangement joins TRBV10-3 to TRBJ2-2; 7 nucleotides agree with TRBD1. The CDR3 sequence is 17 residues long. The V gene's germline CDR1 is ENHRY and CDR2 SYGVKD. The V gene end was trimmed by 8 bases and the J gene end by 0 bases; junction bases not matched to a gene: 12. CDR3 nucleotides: TGTGCCATCTTGGCGCTAGGGACAGACTCGAACACCGGGGAGCTGTTTTTT. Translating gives CAILALGTDSNTGELFF.

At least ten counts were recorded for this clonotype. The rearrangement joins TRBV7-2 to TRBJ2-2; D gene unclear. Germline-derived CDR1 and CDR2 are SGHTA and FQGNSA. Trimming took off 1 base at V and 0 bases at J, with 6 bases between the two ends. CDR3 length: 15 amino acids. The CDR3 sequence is CASSLVGTNTGELFF. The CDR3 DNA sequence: TGTGCCAGCAGCTTAGTCGGTACGAACACCGGGGAGCTGTTTTTT. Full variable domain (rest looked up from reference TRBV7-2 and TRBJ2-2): GAGVSQSPSNKVTEKGKDVELRCDPISGHTALYWYRQSLGQGLEFLIYFQGNSAPDKSGLPSDRFSAERTGGSVSTLTIQRTQQEDSAVYLCASSLVGTNTGELFFGEGSRLTVL.

CDR3 in amino acids: CASSDGSNNEQFF. In nucleotides, the CDR3 is TGTGCCAGCAGCGACGGGTCTAACAATGAGCAGTTCTTC. This chain links TRBV7-3 with TRBJ2-1; the D is unclear. V was pared by 5 bases and J by 5 bases, with 10 bases between. The CDR3 loop spans 13 amino acids. CDR1 SGHTA and CDR2 FQGTGA come from the germline V gene.

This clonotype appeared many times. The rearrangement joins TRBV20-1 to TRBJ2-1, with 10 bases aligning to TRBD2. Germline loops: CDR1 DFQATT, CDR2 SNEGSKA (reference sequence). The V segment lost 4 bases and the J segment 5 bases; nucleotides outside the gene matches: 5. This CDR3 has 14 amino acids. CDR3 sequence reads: CSAKSGRGHNEQFF. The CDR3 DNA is TGCAGTGCTAAAAGCGGGAGGGGCCACAATGAGCAGTTCTTC.

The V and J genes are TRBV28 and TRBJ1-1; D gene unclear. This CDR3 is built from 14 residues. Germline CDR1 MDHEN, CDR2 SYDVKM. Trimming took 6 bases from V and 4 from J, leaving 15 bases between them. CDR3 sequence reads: CASSQDLVGTEAFF. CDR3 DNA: TGTGCCAGCAGCCAGGATTTGGTTGGCACTGAAGCTTTCTTT.

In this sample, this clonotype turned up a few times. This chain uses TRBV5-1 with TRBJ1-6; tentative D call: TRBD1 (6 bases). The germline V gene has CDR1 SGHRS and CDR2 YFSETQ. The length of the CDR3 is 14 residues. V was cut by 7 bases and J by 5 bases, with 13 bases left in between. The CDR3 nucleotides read TGCGCCAGCGGATCGGACAGCAATAATTCACCCCTCCACTTT. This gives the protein CASGSDSNNSPLHF.

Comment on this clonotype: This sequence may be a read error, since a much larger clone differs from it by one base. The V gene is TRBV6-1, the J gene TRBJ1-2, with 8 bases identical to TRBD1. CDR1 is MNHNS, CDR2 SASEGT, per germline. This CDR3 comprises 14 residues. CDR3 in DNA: TGTGCCAGCAGCTGGACAGGGCGCAACTATGGCGACACCTTC. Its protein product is CASSWTGRNYGDTF.

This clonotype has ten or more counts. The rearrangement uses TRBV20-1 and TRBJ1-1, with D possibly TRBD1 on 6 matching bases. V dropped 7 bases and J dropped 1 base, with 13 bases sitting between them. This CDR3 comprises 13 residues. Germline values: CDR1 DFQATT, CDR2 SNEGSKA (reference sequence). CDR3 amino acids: CSVQDSANTEAFF. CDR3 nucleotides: TGCAGTGTCCAGGACAGCGCGAACACTGAAGCTTTCTTT.

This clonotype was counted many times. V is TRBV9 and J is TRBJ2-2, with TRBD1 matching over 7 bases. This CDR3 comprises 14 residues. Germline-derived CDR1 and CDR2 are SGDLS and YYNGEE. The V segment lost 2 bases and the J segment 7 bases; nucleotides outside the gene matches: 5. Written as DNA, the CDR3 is TGTGCCAGCAGCGTGACAGGGTCGAGCGGGGAGCTGTTTTTT. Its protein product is CASSVTGSSGELFF.

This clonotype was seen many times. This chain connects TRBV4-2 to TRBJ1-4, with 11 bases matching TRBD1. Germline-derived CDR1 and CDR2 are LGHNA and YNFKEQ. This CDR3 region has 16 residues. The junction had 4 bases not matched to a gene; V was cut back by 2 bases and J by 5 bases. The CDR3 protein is CASSQTRDRGNEKLFF. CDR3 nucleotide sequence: TGTGCCAGCAGCCAAACCCGGGACAGGGGGAATGAAAAACTGTTTTTT.

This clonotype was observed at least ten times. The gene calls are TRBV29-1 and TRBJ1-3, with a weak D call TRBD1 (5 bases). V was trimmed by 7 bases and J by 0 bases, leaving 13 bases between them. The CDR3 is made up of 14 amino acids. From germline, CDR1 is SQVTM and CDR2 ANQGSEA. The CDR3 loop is CSAAQDSSGNTIYF. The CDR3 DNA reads TGCAGCGCGGCCCAAGACAGCTCTGGAAACACCATATATTTT.

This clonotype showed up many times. The CDR3, as DNA: TGTGCCAGCAGCCCTGGACAGGGGCACACTGAAGCTTTCTTT. Translating it yields CASSPGQGHTEAFF. The V gene is TRBV7-2, the J gene TRBJ1-1; TRBD1 matches at 9 bases. This CDR3 has 14 amino acids. Unmatched junction bases numbered 4, after V lost 5 bases and J lost 3 bases. Looked up from germline, CDR1 is SGHTA and CDR2 is FQGNSA.

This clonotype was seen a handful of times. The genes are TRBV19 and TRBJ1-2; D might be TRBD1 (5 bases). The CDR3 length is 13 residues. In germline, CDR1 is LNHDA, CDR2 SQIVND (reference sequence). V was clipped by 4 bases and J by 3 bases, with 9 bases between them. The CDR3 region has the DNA TGTGCCAGTAGTAAGGGGACCGACTATGGCTACACCTTC. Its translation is CASSKGTDYGYTF.

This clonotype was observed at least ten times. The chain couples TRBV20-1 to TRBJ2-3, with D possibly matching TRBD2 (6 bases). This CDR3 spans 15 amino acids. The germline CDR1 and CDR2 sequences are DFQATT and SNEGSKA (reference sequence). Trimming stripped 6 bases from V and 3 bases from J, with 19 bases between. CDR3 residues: CSAPLDSGLTDTQYF. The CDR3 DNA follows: TGCAGTGCCCCGTTGGATAGCGGTCTTACAGATACGCAGTATTTT.

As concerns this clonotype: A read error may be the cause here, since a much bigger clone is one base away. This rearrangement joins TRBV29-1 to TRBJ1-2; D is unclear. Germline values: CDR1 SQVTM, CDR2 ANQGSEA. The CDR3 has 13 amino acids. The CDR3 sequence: CSVADTSPYGDTF. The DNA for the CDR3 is TGCAGCGTTGCTGACACCTCTCCCTATGGCGACACCTTC.

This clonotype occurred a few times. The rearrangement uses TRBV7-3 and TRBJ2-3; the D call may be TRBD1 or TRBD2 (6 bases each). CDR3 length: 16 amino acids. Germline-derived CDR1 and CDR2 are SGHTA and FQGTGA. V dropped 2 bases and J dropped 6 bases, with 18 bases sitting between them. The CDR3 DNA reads TGTGCCAGCAGCTTAGGACAACCGGGGGCCTCCGATACGCAGTATTTT. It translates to CASSLGQPGASDTQYF.

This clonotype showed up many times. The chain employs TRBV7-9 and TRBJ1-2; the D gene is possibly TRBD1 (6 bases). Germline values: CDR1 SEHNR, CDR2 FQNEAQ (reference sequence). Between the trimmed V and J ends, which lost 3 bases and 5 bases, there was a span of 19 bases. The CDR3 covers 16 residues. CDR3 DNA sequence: TGTGCCAGCAGCTTCCTCGCCGTTGGGACAAGATATGGCTACACCTTC. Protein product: CASSFLAVGTRYGYTF.

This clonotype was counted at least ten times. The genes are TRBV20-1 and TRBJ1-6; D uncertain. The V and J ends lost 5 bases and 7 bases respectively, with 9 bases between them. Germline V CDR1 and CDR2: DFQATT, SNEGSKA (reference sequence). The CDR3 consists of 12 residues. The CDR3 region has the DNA TGCAGTGCTCCCCTACCCAATTCACCCCTCCACTTT. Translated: CSAPLPNSPLHF.

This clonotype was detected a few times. CDR3 sequence reads: CSARPSGRAYEQYF. CDR3 nucleotides: TGCAGTGCTAGACCTAGCGGGAGGGCCTACGAGCAGTACTTC. The chain links TRBV20-1 to TRBJ2-7; 12 bases map to TRBD2. Germline CDR1 DFQATT, CDR2 SNEGSKA (reference sequence). The CDR3 length is 14 residues. Losses at the gene ends were 2 bases for V and 2 bases for J; bases not matched to a gene: 1.

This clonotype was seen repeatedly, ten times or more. CDR3 residues: CASSPSSYNEQFF. CDR3 DNA: TGCGCCAGCAGCCCCTCCTCCTACAATGAGCAGTTCTTC. V is TRBV5-1 and J is TRBJ2-1, with D hard to call. Germline V CDR1 and CDR2: SGHRS, YFSETQ. V was shortened by 4 bases and J by 0 bases, with 5 bases between the two germline ends. This CDR3 contains 13 residues.

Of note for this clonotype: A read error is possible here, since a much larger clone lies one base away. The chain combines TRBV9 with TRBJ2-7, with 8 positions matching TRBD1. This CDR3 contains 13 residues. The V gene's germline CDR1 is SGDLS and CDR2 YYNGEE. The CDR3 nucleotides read TGTGCCATCAGCTCCTGGACAGGGCTCGAGCAGTACTTC. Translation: CAISSWTGLEQYF.

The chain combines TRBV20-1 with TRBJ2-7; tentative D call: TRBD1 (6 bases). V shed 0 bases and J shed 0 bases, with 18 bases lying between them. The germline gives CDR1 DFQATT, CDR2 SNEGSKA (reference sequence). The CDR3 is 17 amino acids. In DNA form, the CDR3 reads TGCAGTGCTAGAGAGTCGGACAGACATCACAGCTCCTACGAGCAGTACTTC. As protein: CSARESDRHHSSYEQYF.

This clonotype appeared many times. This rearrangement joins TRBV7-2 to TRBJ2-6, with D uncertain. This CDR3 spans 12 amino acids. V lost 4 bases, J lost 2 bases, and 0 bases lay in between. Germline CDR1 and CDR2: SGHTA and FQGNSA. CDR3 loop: CASSSGANVLTF. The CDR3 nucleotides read TGTGCCAGCAGCTCTGGGGCCAACGTCCTGACTTTC.

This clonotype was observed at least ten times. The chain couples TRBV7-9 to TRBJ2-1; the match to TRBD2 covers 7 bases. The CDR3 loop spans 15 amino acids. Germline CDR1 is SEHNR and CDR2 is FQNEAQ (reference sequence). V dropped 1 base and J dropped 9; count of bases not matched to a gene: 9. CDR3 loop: CASSLVTGEGSEQFF. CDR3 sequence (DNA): TGTGCCAGCAGCTTAGTTACGGGGGAGGGCTCTGAGCAGTTCTTC.

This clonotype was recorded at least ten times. The CDR3 loop reads CASSQDNSGISGNTIYF. The CDR3 coding sequence is TGCGCCAGCAGCCAAGATAATTCAGGGATCTCTGGAAACACCATATATTTT. The V and J genes are TRBV4-3 and TRBJ1-3; a possible D gene is TRBD1 (5 bases). The CDR3 contains 17 residues. The V gene's germline CDR1 is LGHNA and CDR2 YSLEER. V lost 0 bases and J lost 0, with 12 bases in between.

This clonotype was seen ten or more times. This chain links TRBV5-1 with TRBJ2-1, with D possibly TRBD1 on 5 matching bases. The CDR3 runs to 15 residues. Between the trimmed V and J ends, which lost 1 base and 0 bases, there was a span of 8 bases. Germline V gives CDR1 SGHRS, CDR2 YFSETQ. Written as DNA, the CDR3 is TGCGCCAGCAGCTTGTTGGACACCTCCTACAATGAGCAGTTCTTC. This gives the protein CASSLLDTSYNEQFF.

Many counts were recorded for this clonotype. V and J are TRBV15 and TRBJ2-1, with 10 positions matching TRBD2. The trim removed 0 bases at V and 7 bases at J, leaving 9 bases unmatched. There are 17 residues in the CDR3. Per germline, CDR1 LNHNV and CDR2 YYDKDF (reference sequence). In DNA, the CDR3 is TGTGCCACCAGCAGAGACCCAGCTAGCGGGAGAGGTAATGAGCAGTTCTTC. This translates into CATSRDPASGRGNEQFF.

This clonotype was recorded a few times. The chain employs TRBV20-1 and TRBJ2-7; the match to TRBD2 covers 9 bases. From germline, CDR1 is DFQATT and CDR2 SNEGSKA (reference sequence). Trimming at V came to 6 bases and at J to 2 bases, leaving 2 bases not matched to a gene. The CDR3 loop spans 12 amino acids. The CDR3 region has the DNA TGCAGTGCCGCGGGGGGGACCTACGAGCAGTACTTC. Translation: CSAAGGTYEQYF.

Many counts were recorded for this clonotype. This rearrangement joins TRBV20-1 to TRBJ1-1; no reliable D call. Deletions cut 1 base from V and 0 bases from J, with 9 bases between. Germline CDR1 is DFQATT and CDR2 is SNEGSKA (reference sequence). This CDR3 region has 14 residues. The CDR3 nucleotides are TGCAGTGCTAGAGGGCAGATCCTGAACACTGAAGCTTTCTTT. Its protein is CSARGQILNTEAFF.

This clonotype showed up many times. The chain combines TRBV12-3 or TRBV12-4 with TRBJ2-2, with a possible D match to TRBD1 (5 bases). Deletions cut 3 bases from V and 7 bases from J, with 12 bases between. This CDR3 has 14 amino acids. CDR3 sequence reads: CASSFQGLGGELFF. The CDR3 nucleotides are TGTGCCAGCAGTTTCCAGGGTTTGGGCGGGGAGCTGTTTTTT.

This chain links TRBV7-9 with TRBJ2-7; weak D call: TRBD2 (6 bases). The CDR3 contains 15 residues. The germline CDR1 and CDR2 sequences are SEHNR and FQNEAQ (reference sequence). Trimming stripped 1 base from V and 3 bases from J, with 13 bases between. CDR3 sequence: CASSLDIAVNYEQYF. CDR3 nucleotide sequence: TGTGCCAGCAGCTTAGACATAGCGGTAAACTACGAGCAGTACTTC.